This T cell receptor (beta chain) was captured in a study of T cells in Graves' hyperthyroidism and ophthalmopathy. RNA transcripts served as the template for amplifying TCR beta CDR3 regions. The HTBI primer set served for first-round RT-PCR of the TCR CDR3. From the multiplex PCR reads, TCRdb called clonotypes with MiXCR, one entry per CDR3 protein. The sample contains some 700,000 distinct CDR3 sequences, roughly 17% of which appear only once. CDR3 length: 15 amino acids. The trim removed 5 bases at V and 0 bases at J, leaving 6 bases unmatched. This clonotype has a count of ten or more. Hyperthyroidism was newly diagnosed in patients aged 18 to 65 (duration under 2 months).

The V call is TRBV12-3 or TRBV12-4, the J call TRBJ2-7; 8 bases are a match to TRBD1. Sequences were obtained from blood. The sequence was obtained from a man aged 45 to 65 with Graves' hyperthyroidism. In DNA form, the CDR3 reads TGTGCCAGCAGTCCGAGGACAGGGAACTCCTACGAGCAGTACTTC. Its protein product is CASSPRTGNSYEQYF.